The rows below give T cell receptor beta chains drawn from one sample of a study of T cell changes during pregnancy in multiple sclerosis. The assay was immunoSEQ multiplex PCR, and TCRdb's table has in-frame clones only and misses some. Of about 44,000 clones listed, under 95% are singletons. The sequenced sample was CD4+ T cells from peripheral blood mononuclear cells, obtained in the third trimester of pregnancy. The receptor set was obtained from a female donor with multiple sclerosis, enrolled in a pregnancy study. Each CDR3 is given without its conserved first and last residue. D genes are given only for firm matches.

TRBJ2-3	-	TRBV6-4	ASSDRGTDTQY
TRBJ2-7	TRBD1	TRBV6-1	ASSEEGRGRVGQY
TRBJ1-6	TRBD1	TRBV9	ASSLTGNSPLH
TRBJ2-1	-	TRBV5-1	ASSLMPPIDSYNEQF
TRBJ2-5	-	TRBV9	ASSPVTGLLKETQY
TRBJ1-2	TRBD1	TRBV7-9	ASSPGSTGMVGVLGYT
TRBJ1-5	-	TRBV28	ASSFWDPGIQPQH
TRBJ1-1	TRBD1	TRBV7-2	ASSRHTGDTEAF
TRBJ2-5	TRBD2	TRBV18	ASSLGLAEKETQY
TRBJ1-5	-	TRBV5-1	ASSPGYSNQPQH
TRBJ2-7	TRBD1	TRBV18	ASSPPGQGYEQY
TRBJ2-5	TRBD2	TRBV6-1	ASRPAGPETQY
TRBJ2-3	TRBD2	TRBV9	ASTLGIAGGTDTQY
TRBJ2-1	TRBD2	TRBV13	ASSITSGSDRGQF
TRBJ2-2	-	TRBV6-6	ASSFGGTVNTGELF
TRBJ1-1	TRBD1	TRBV18	ASSSSTGGVKNTEAF
TRBJ1-2	-	TRBV4-2	ASSQEEPGSLYGYT
TRBJ1-2	TRBD1	TRBV5-4	ASSIRTGLNYGYT
TRBJ1-2	TRBD1	TRBV29-1	SGRDRVDGYT
TRBJ1-5	-	TRBV7-2	ASSLEASNQPQH
TRBJ2-7	-	TRBV6-5	ASSRTGYEQY
TRBJ1-1	-	TRBV4-1	ASSQDSQGSGWHTEAF
TRBJ2-1	-	TRBV9	ASSPRQSNNEQF
TRBJ1-5	-	TRBV6-6	ASSYSPSTLNQPQH
TRBJ1-1	-	TRBV6-5	ASSKTRMNTEAF
TRBJ2-7	-	TRBV7-9	ASSLGQALWYEQY
TRBJ1-5	TRBD1	TRBV18	ASSFRDSGNQPQH
TRBJ2-5	-	TRBV5-4	ASSTLVPPGETQY
TRBJ1-4	-	TRBV2	ASRGEGKLF
TRBJ2-7	-	TRBV28	ASSLEGPPYEQY
TRBJ2-1	TRBD2	TRBV2	ASSGTSGRRNEQF
TRBJ2-1	TRBD2	TRBV5-1	ASQKIAGVDEQF
TRBJ1-6	TRBD1	TRBV7-2	ASGLERQGNSPLH
-	TRBD1	TRBV5-1	ASAILGQGAGEQY